Listed below are T cell receptor beta chains from one sample, sequenced in a study of CD8 T cells in ankylosing spondylitis. Via MiXCR, TCRdb re-called the 5' RACE reads, giving one row per CDR3 protein. The sample includes roughly 400,000 distinct CDR3 sequences, 20% to 25% of them seen just once. Sequenced material: blood, either unsorted or a sorted T cell fraction (not recorded which). These receptors all stem from a male donor with ankylosing spondylitis. Each CDR3 is given with its conserved first and last residue.

TRBJ2-7 TRBV20-1 CSARTLKRSEQYF
TRBJ2-3 TRBV11-3 CASSRPGLAGTDTQYF
TRBJ2-7 TRBV20-1 CSASSSGVFPYEQYF
TRBJ2-7 TRBV6-1 CASSDGGRAYEQYF
TRBJ2-7 TRBV20-1 CSARVLIAGPTYEQYF
TRBJ2-4 TRBV5-1 CASSLRPGTKNIQYF
TRBJ2-7 TRBV28 CASSFRQTYEQYF
TRBJ1-5 TRBV29-1 CSVEIGSKQPQHF
TRBJ1-1 TRBV6-1 CASRKQGDGTEAFF
TRBJ1-5 TRBV20-1 CSARAPRDTSNQPQHF
TRBJ2-7 TRBV5-1 CASSLAVRTYEQYF
TRBJ2-7 TRBV9 CASSVDGVFGEQYF